This entry lists 14 T cell receptor beta chains sequenced from one sample in a study of OX40 agonist ivuxolimab in advanced cancers. Measured with immunoSEQ multiplex PCR; TCRdb has only the in-frame clones, and not every one. The data show roughly 92,000 clones, with roughly 90% seen just once and approximately 3.6% held by the top ten. This material consisted of CD4+ or CD8+ T cells sorted from blood, taken in a trial of the OX40 agonist ivuxolimab. The receptors here all came from an adult with an advanced solid tumor such as melanoma, head and neck, liver or kidney cancer.

The rearrangement links TRBV27 to TRBJ1-6, with 7 bases matching TRBD1. Germline CDR1 is MNHEY and CDR2 is SMNVEV (reference sequence). CDR3 size: 14 residues. The ends lost 5 bases at V and 8 bases at J; junction bases unmatched: 6. The CDR3 sequence: CASSLDRAHSPLHF. The CDR3 nucleotides read TGTGCCAGCAGTCTAGACAGGGCACATTCACCCCTCCACTTT.

The rearrangement joins TRBV5-4 to TRBJ2-7; 8 positions match TRBD1. J was trimmed by 1 base and V by 8 bases; bases with no gene match: 5. CDR1 is SGHNT and CDR2 is YYREEE in the germline V gene (reference sequence). This CDR3 has 13 amino acids. DNA for the CDR3: TGTGCCAGTACATGGGACAGGTCCTACGAGCAGTACTTC. Translating gives CASTWDRSYEQYF.

The rearrangement uses TRBV7-9 and TRBJ2-1; TRBD1 or TRBD2 may be the D gene (5 bases each). The CDR3 consists of 13 residues. The germline V gene encodes CDR1 SEHNR and CDR2 FQNEAQ (reference sequence). Trimming left V 3 bases short and J 6 bases short, with 9 bases between. The CDR3 loop is CASSLGPINEQFF. CDR3 nucleotides: TGTGCCAGCAGCTTGGGACCAATCAATGAGCAGTTCTTC.

The gene calls are TRBV19 and TRBJ1-2, with D unresolved. CDR3 size: 15 residues. V lost 2 bases to trimming and J lost 3 bases, with 13 bases between them. From germline, CDR1 is LNHDA and CDR2 SQIVND (reference sequence). The CDR3 coding sequence is TGTGCCAGTAGTATATCTGCAGCGGGAGACTATGGCTACACCTTC. Translating it yields CASSISAAGDYGYTF.

J is TRBJ2-7 and V is TRBV9, with unresolved D. V was trimmed by 0 bases and J by 3 bases, leaving 10 bases between them. CDR3 length equals 14 residues. Germline CDR1 reads SGDLS; CDR2 reads YYNGEE. The CDR3 nucleotides read TGTGCCAGCAGCGTAGATTACAGAAGCTACGAGCAGTACTTC. This translates into CASSVDYRSYEQYF.

The chain has TRBV4-3 and TRBJ1-1; D gene ambiguous. Trimming shortened V by 4 bases and J by 1 base, and 13 bases separated the two germline ends. CDR1 and CDR2 (germline): LGHNA, YSLEER. The length of the CDR3 is 15 residues. CDR3 DNA: TGCGCCAGCAGCCTAGCTAGGCGGTCGAACACTGAAGCTTTCTTT. This sequence encodes CASSLARRSNTEAFF.

V usage is TRBV27 and J usage is TRBJ2-7; no firm D call. CDR3 length equals 15 residues. V was clipped by 5 bases and J by 1 base, with 15 bases between them. CDR1 is MNHEY and CDR2 is SMNVEV in the germline V gene (reference sequence). CDR3 residues: CASSHLAALSYEQYF. For the CDR3, the DNA is TGTGCCAGCAGTCACTTAGCAGCACTATCCTACGAGCAGTACTTC.

The gene calls are TRBV9 and TRBJ2-2, with a tentative D call TRBD2 (5 bases). Germline V gene sequence: CDR1 SGDLS, CDR2 YYNGEE. Trimming left V 0 bases short and J 5 bases short, with 11 bases between. The CDR3 consists of 15 residues. In DNA form, the CDR3 reads TGTGCCAGCAGCGTAGAGGGCGGGCCTACCGGGGAGCTGTTTTTT. Amino acid sequence: CASSVEGGPTGELFF.

The rearrangement uses TRBV6-5 and TRBJ2-7; no clear D. Trimming left V 0 bases short and J 2 bases short, with 14 bases between. This CDR3 has 16 amino acids. The germline gives CDR1 MNHEY, CDR2 SVGAGI. The CDR3: CASSYSRPETPYEQYF. CDR3 sequence (DNA): TGTGCCAGCAGTTACTCCAGGCCCGAAACTCCCTACGAGCAGTACTTC.

The rearrangement uses TRBV5-4 and TRBJ2-2; a weak D match, TRBD2 (5 bases). In germline, CDR1 is SGHNT, CDR2 YYREEE (reference sequence). The CDR3 length is 14 residues. V lost 4 bases and J 4 bases, leaving 11 bases between the germline ends. Here the CDR3 DNA reads TGTGCCAGCAGCCCCCGAGGGAGCACCGGGGAGCTGTTTTTT. It translates to CASSPRGSTGELFF.

The chain couples TRBV27 to TRBJ2-1; 10 bases are a match to TRBD2. This CDR3 has 15 residues. Germline CDR1 MNHEY, CDR2 SMNVEV (reference sequence). Germline trimming cut 7 bases from V and 2 bases from J; bases unmatched to any gene: 5. The DNA of the CDR3 is TGTGCCAGCATCCATCTAGCGGGAGCCTACAATGAGCAGTTCTTC. Amino acids: CASIHLAGAYNEQFF.

The rearrangement links TRBV27 to TRBJ1-1; no clear D gene. V lost 6 bases and J lost 1, with 9 bases in between. The CDR3 loop spans 13 amino acids. Germline CDR1 reads MNHEY; CDR2 reads SMNVEV (reference sequence). The CDR3 here is CASRVGGNTEAFF. CDR3 in DNA: TGTGCCAGCAGAGTCGGAGGGAACACTGAAGCTTTCTTT.

J is TRBJ2-3 and V is TRBV19; D is unresolved. Germline V gives CDR1 LNHDA, CDR2 SQIVND (reference sequence). The CDR3 sequence is 19 residues long. V lost 0 bases, J lost 6 bases, and 25 bases lay in between. The CDR3 protein is CASSIDSIFGGKGEDTQYF. CDR3 nucleotides: TGTGCCAGTAGTATAGATTCTATTTTTGGCGGTAAAGGTGAGGATACGCAGTATTTT.

A remark on this clone: Other DNA sequences from this sample encode an identical CDR3 as well. The rearrangement uses TRBV27 and TRBJ1-5, with D perhaps TRBD1 (6 bases). Germline CDR1 reads MNHEY; CDR2 reads SMNVEV (reference sequence). V lost 5 bases and J lost 7, with 15 bases in between. CDR3 size: 14 residues. The CDR3 loop reads CASSLGRGRQPQHF. DNA for the CDR3: TGTGCCAGCAGTCTGGGCAGGGGACGCCAGCCCCAGCATTTT.